The 14 T cell receptor beta chains below were found in one sample sequenced in a study of blood T cell repertoires in COVID-19. Sequencing used immunoSEQ multiplex PCR; TCRdb keeps in-frame clones, though not all of them. The repertoire holds around 200,000 clones, with more than 70% as singletons. The sequenced sample was peripheral blood. Receptors were obtained from a person aged 70 to 79 with COVID-19, enrolled during active disease.

The chain has TRBV4-2 and TRBJ2-7; possibly TRBD2 for D (6 bases). CDR1 is LGHNA, CDR2 YNFKEQ, per germline. Trimming removed 4 bases at V and 6 bases at J, with 13 bases between. This CDR3 contains 13 residues. The CDR3: CASSRNPEGEQYF. In nucleotides, the CDR3 is TGTGCCAGCAGCCGCAACCCGGAGGGCGAGCAGTACTTC.

This sequence joins TRBV30 and TRBJ2-5, with 7 bases matching TRBD2. CDR3 length: 13 residues. The V segment lost 0 bases and the J segment 3 bases; nucleotides outside the gene matches: 1. CDR1 and CDR2 from the germline V gene are GTSNPN and SVGIG (reference sequence). CDR3 DNA sequence: TGTGCCTGGAGTGTGAGCGGGAAAGAGACCCAGTACTTC. The encoded protein is CAWSVSGKETQYF.

The chain is built from TRBV7-9 and TRBJ1-2; D gene uncertain. The CDR3 spans 15 residues. Per germline, CDR1 SEHNR and CDR2 FQNEAQ (reference sequence). V shed 4 bases and J shed 2 bases, with 14 bases lying between them. The CDR3 bases are TGTGCCAGCAGCTCACGACTTCTCTCAAACTATGGCTACACCTTC. This translates into CASSSRLLSNYGYTF.

The genes are TRBV28 and TRBJ1-4, with 8 bases fitting TRBD1. This CDR3 comprises 15 residues. Trimming removed 5 bases from V and 8 bases from J; junction bases left unmatched: 10. Germline CDR1 MDHEN, CDR2 SYDVKM. CDR3 nucleotide sequence: TGTGCCAGCAGTAGAATCGGACAGGGTGGCGAAAAACTGTTTTTT. Translated, it gives CASSRIGQGGEKLFF.

The chain joins TRBV6-4 to TRBJ1-6, with D perhaps TRBD1 (6 bases). The length of the CDR3 is 14 residues. Germline CDR1 MRHNA, CDR2 SNTAGT. V lost 3 bases, J lost 7 bases, and 10 bases lay in between. CDR3 sequence: CASSERGGNSPLHF. CDR3 sequence (DNA): TGTGCCAGCAGTGAGAGAGGGGGAAATTCACCCCTCCACTTT.

This chain connects TRBV9 to TRBJ1-1, with D perhaps TRBD1 (5 bases). Trimming stripped 0 bases from V and 0 bases from J, with 9 bases between. The CDR3 extends over 15 amino acids. CDR1 SGDLS and CDR2 YYNGEE come from the germline V gene. Here the CDR3 DNA reads TGTGCCAGCAGCGTAGTGAAGGGGATGAACACTGAAGCTTTCTTT. Its protein product is CASSVVKGMNTEAFF.

The rearrangement links TRBV30 to TRBJ1-1, with D unclear. Trimming removed 1 base from V and 4 bases from J, with 10 bases in between. Germline CDR1 reads GTSNPN; CDR2 reads SVGIG (reference sequence). This CDR3 has 13 residues. The CDR3 loop reads CAWSAQSGTEAFF. In nucleotides, the CDR3 is TGTGCCTGGAGTGCACAGTCCGGCACTGAAGCTTTCTTT.

The rearrangement uses TRBV19 and TRBJ1-2; D perhaps matches TRBD1 (5 bases). V was clipped by 6 bases and J by 4 bases, with 15 bases between them. The CDR3 runs 14 residues. Germline values: CDR1 LNHDA, CDR2 SQIVND (reference sequence). CDR3 loop: CASSHKGSPYGYTF. The CDR3 DNA sequence: TGTGCCAGTAGCCATAAGGGGTCCCCCTATGGCTACACCTTC.

Points on this clone: Other DNA sequences in the sample encode the same CDR3. V usage is TRBV11-2 and J usage is TRBJ1-6; D remains ambiguous. V lost 2 bases to trimming and J lost 9 bases, with 11 bases between them. The CDR3 extends over 14 amino acids. Germline CDR1 SGHAT, CDR2 FQNNGV. CDR3 nucleotide sequence: TGTGCCAGCAGCTTAAGTAGTGGTGGTTCACCCCTCCACTTT. It translates to CASSLSSGGSPLHF.

This clone was counted a single time. The rearrangement uses TRBV6-5 and TRBJ1-1; tentatively, D is TRBD1 (5 bases). Deletions cut 6 bases from V and 4 bases from J, with 12 bases between. Germline loops: CDR1 MNHEY, CDR2 SVGAGI. The CDR3 extends over 13 amino acids. DNA for the CDR3: TGTGCCAGCAGGATGACAGTCCTCACTGAAGCTTTCTTT. It encodes CASRMTVLTEAFF.

The chain employs TRBV7-2 and TRBJ1-1; tentative D call: TRBD1 (5 bases). The CDR3 has 15 residues. Trimming took 0 bases from V and 1 from J, leaving 9 bases between them. Germline CDR1 SGHTA, CDR2 FQGNSA. CDR3 coding DNA: TGTGCCAGCAGCTTAGCAACAGGCCCGAACACTGAAGCTTTCTTT. Translation gives CASSLATGPNTEAFF.

The J gene is TRBJ2-5, the V gene TRBV6-2 or TRBV6-3; 9 nucleotides agree with TRBD1. Germline-derived CDR1 and CDR2 are MNHEY and SVGEGT. J lost 4 bases, V lost 5 bases, and 11 bases had no gene match. The length of the CDR3 is 16 residues. This CDR3 is CASSTTGTGTRETQYF. The CDR3 DNA reads TGTGCCAGCAGTACAACCGGGACAGGGACCCGAGAGACCCAGTACTTC.

This chain joins TRBV7-8 and TRBJ2-3, with D hard to call. The germline CDR1 and CDR2 sequences are SGHVS and FQNEAQ. With 5 bases removed from V and 1 base from J, the gap between germline ends came to 19 bases. The CDR3 consists of 17 residues. The CDR3 coding sequence is TGTGCCAGCAGCCGAGAGCCCTACCACGATCGCACAGATACGCAGTATTTT. Protein: CASSREPYHDRTDTQYF. Filled out from reference TRBV7-8 and TRBJ2-3, the complete variable domain reads GAGVSQSPRYKVAKRGQDVALRCDPISGHVSLFWYQQALGQGPEFLTYFQNEAQLDKSGLPSDRFFAERPEGSVSTLKIQRTQQEDSAVYLCASSREPYHDRTDTQYFGPGTRLTVL.

The CDR3 spells CASSQQGNTIYF. The CDR3 nucleotides are TGCGCCAGCAGCCAACAGGGAAACACCATATATTTT. The rearrangement links TRBV4-1 to TRBJ1-3, with D uncertain. The CDR3 contains 12 residues. Germline lookup yields CDR1 MGHRA and CDR2 YSYEKL. The V and J ends lost 2 bases and 4 bases respectively, with 3 bases between them.